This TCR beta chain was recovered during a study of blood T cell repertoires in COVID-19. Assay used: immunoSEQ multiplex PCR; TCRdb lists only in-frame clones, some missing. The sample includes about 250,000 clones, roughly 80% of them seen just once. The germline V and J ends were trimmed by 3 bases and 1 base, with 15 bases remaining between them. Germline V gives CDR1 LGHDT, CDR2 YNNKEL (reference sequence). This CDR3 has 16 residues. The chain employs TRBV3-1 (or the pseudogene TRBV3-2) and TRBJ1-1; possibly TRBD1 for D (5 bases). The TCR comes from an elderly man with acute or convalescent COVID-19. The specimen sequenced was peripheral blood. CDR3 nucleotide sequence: TGTGCCAGCAGCCATCAAAGGAGGGGTCCGAACACTGAAGCTTTCTTT. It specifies CASSHQRRGPNTEAFF.